These T cell receptor beta chains were read from a single sample in a study of CD8 T cells in ankylosing spondylitis. TCRdb ran MiXCR on the 5' RACE reads and lists one entry per CDR3 protein. The data show 270,000 or so distinct CDR3 sequences, 18% seen once. The sequencing sample was made of blood, either unsorted or a sorted T cell fraction (not recorded which). Source of these receptors: a male donor with ankylosing spondylitis or in good health (not recorded which). The conserved cysteine and the conserved F or W are not part of the CDR3 here.

j_call v_call cdr3_aa
TRBJ2-7 TRBV5-1 ASSFLGQGEQY
TRBJ2-3 TRBV12-3/TRBV12-4 ASSLREGGVGTDTQY
TRBJ1-1 TRBV5-6 ASSVDSRTTEAF
TRBJ2-2 TRBV27 ASSAGTGWDTGELF
TRBJ2-7 TRBV29-1 SVEDQGQGNEQY
TRBJ1-1 TRBV5-1 ASSPGTYLTEAF
TRBJ2-7 TRBV29-1 SALGRTPSEQY
TRBJ2-3 TRBV11-2 ASSLAGGFTDTQY
TRBJ2-1 TRBV6-4 ASSDTGENEQF
TRBJ2-7 TRBV5-1 ASSHMTSGYEQY
TRBJ2-1 TRBV20-1 SARIPKEAGAFDEQF
TRBJ2-1 TRBV12-5 ASGLGSGAPNNEQF
TRBJ2-1 TRBV4-1 ASSQEEGLDNEQF
TRBJ2-1 TRBV4-3 ASSQDSRGFNEQF
TRBJ2-7 TRBV5-1 ASSPDPRTPLSYEQY
TRBJ1-5 TRBV28 ASSVRPQH
TRBJ2-5 TRBV4-3 ASSQKAGAVETQY
TRBJ2-1 TRBV9 ASSENRISPDVEQF
TRBJ2-7 TRBV6-1 ASKFTGDYEQY
TRBJ2-1 TRBV6-1 ASLDYLYNEQF
TRBJ2-7 TRBV7-3 ASSPSRASYEQY
TRBJ2-7 TRBV3-1 ASSQQVSFYEQY
TRBJ2-5 TRBV4-2 ASSQDTGSQETQY
TRBJ1-2 TRBV6-2/TRBV6-3 ASSLETEIYGYT
TRBJ1-5 TRBV2 ASSPGTEDYSNQPQH
TRBJ1-2 TRBV20-1 SARTGPGYT
TRBJ2-7 TRBV6-5 ASTATGDEQY
TRBJ1-1 TRBV20-1 SARESSPPRSEAF
TRBJ2-6 TRBV18 ASSGQVDSSGANVLT
TRBJ2-1 TRBV4-1 ASSQPGVGNEQF
TRBJ1-5 TRBV6-1 ASNDSWDNQPQH
TRBJ1-1 TRBV13 ASSSPGLRNTEAF
TRBJ2-7 TRBV7-9 ASSLVGQIEQY
TRBJ2-3 TRBV28 ASSFPSTSGSHGTDTQY
TRBJ2-3 TRBV7-9 ASSSNFQREPPDTQY
TRBJ2-5 TRBV12-3/TRBV12-4 ASSLWGLESQETQY
TRBJ2-7 TRBV21-1 ASSKVSGTQPYEQY
TRBJ2-3 TRBV29-1 SVGTGTDTQY
TRBJ2-1 TRBV15 ATSYARWGANEQF
TRBJ1-1 TRBV24-1 ATSDLVGTEAF
TRBJ2-7 TRBV12-3/TRBV12-4 ASSLRLVRYEQY
TRBJ2-5 TRBV29-1 SVEQFSGGPGQMTQY
TRBJ2-7 TRBV15 ATSREGLAGLSLTGEQY
TRBJ2-7 TRBV4-3 ASSQVNGVYEQY
TRBJ2-3 TRBV10-2 ASSRHSTDTQY
TRBJ2-7 TRBV29-1 SVVGQAEGYEQY
TRBJ2-7 TRBV5-1 ASMGAPLSYEQY
TRBJ2-7 TRBV7-6 ASSSTLAGYEQY
TRBJ2-3 TRBV12-3/TRBV12-4 ASSLRNLAGGSDTQY
TRBJ2-7 TRBV5-1 ASRTSNDEQY
TRBJ2-5 TRBV4-1 ASSQEPGLAGETQY
TRBJ2-7 TRBV3-1 ASSGIGGRSPYEQY
TRBJ2-1 TRBV5-6 ASTPAGGYNEQF
TRBJ2-1 TRBV5-6 ASSRRQSSYNEQF
TRBJ2-5 TRBV20-1 SARWGEETQY
TRBJ2-1 TRBV12-3/TRBV12-4 ASSGLAGDRNEQF
TRBJ2-5 TRBV9 ASSVLGSGSIQETQY